These 4 T cell receptor beta chains were sequenced from one sample in a study of blood T cell repertoires in COVID-19. Generated by immunoSEQ multiplex PCR, the TCRdb table keeps only in-frame clones and is missing some. The data contain approximately 220,000 clones, around 82% of them singletons. The sample taken for sequencing was PBMCs or T cells enriched from blood (not recorded which). These receptors were collected from a woman in her thirties or forties with acute COVID-19.

The chain carries TRBV27 and TRBJ2-4; D possibly corresponds to TRBD2 (6 bases). Germline-derived CDR1 and CDR2 are MNHEY and SMNVEV (reference sequence). V lost 6 bases, J lost 0 bases, and 12 bases lay in between. This CDR3 is 15 amino acids long. CDR3: CASRKLAEAKNIQYF. CDR3 coding DNA: TGTGCCAGCAGAAAGTTAGCGGAAGCCAAAAACATTCAGTACTTC.

The gene calls are TRBV19 and TRBJ2-1, with 8 bases identical to TRBD1. The trim removed 3 bases at V and 2 bases at J, leaving 3 bases unmatched. Germline-derived CDR1 and CDR2 are LNHDA and SQIVND (reference sequence). This CDR3 spans 15 amino acids. As DNA, the CDR3 is TGTGCCAGTAGTATCGGACAGGGACCCTACAATGAGCAGTTCTTC. It encodes CASSIGQGPYNEQFF.

The J gene is TRBJ1-2, the V gene TRBV4-1; D not resolved. The CDR3 is 16 residues long. CDR1 is MGHRA, CDR2 YSYEKL, per germline. The V and J ends lost 0 bases and 3 bases respectively, with 14 bases between them. Written as DNA, the CDR3 is TGCGCCAGCAGCCAAGAGGGCCAGCCACCCTACTATGGCTACACCTTC. Its protein product is CASSQEGQPPYYGYTF.

This clone was seen a single time. CDR3 amino acids: CASSLGGTSRQETQYF. Written as DNA, the CDR3 is TGCGCCAGCAGCTTGGGGGGGACTAGCCGACAAGAGACCCAGTACTTC. This chain uses TRBV5-1 with TRBJ2-5; 9 nucleotides align to TRBD2. Looked up from germline, CDR1 is SGHRS and CDR2 is YFSETQ. The CDR3 length is 16 residues. Trimming took 0 bases from V and 2 from J; bases not matched to a gene: 5.